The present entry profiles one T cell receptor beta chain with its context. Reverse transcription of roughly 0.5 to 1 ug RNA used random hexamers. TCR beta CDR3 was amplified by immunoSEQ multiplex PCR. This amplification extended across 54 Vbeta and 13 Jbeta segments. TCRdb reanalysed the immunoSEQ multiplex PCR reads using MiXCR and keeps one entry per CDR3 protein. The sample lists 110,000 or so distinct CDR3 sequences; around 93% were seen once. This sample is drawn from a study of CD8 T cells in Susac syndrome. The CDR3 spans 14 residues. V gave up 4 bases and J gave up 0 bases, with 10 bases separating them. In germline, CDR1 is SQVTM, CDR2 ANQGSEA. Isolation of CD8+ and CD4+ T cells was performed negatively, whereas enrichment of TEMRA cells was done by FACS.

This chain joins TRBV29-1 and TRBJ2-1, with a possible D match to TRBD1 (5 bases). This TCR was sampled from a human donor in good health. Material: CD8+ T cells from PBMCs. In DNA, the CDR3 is TGCAGCGTTGGGGGCAGGGACTCCTACAATGAGCAGTTCTTC. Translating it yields CSVGGRDSYNEQFF.